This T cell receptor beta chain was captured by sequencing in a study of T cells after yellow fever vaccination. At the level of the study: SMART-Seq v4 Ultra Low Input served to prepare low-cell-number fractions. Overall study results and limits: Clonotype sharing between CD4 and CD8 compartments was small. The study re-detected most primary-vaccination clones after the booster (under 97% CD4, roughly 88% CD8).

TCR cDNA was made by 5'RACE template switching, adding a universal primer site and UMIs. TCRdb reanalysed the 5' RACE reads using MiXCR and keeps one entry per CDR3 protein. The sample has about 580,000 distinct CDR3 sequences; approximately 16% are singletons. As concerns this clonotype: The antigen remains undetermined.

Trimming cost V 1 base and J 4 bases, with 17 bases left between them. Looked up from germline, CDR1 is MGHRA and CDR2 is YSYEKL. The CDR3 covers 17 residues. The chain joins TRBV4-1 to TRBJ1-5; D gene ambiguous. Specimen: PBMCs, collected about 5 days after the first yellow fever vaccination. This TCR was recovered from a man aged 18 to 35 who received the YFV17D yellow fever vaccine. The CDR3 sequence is CASSQVPIGPRNQPQHF. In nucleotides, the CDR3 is TGCGCCAGCAGCCAAGTTCCAATCGGGCCGAGAAATCAGCCCCAGCATTTT.